These 25 T cell receptor beta chains were all obtained from the same sample, sequenced in a study of cytomegalovirus exposure and HLA in healthy donors. The PCR made use of 60 Vbeta and 13 Jbeta primers. This table comes from immunoSEQ multiplex PCR, and its TCRdb copy is limited to in-frame clones, with some not included. The sample has about 110,000 clones, around four fifths seen once. Source material: PBMCs. The source of these receptors is a woman aged 50 to 65 in good health and CMV-seropositive.

The V and J genes are TRBV5-3 and TRBJ1-1, with D unclear. TRBV5-3 is an ORF for which the function is uncertain. The CDR3 runs to 14 residues. V was shortened by 0 bases and J by 0 bases, with 6 bases between the two germline ends. In DNA, the CDR3 is TGTGCCAGAAGCTTGGTGAGCATGAACACTGAAGCTTTCTTT. Its translation: CARSLVSMNTEAFF.

The V call is TRBV7-2, the J call TRBJ2-2; TRBD2 agrees at 10 bases. Unmatched junction bases numbered 4, after V lost 5 bases and J lost 7 bases. The V gene's germline CDR1 is SGHTA and CDR2 FQGNSA. This CDR3 has 14 residues. The CDR3 region is CASSPAGGGGELFF. The CDR3 DNA follows: TGTGCCAGCAGCCCAGCGGGGGGGGGCGGGGAGCTGTTTTTT.

The CDR3 here is CASSPRQGFYGYTF. CDR3 bases: TGTGCCAGCAGCCCACGACAGGGTTTCTATGGCTACACCTTC. The chain couples TRBV7-8 to TRBJ1-2, with 7 bases identical to TRBD1. V shed 5 bases and J 4 bases; nucleotides not matched to a gene: 7. Germline values: CDR1 SGHVS, CDR2 FQNEAQ. This CDR3 is built from 14 residues.

This rearrangement joins TRBV7-2 to TRBJ1-2; no reliable D call. Germline V gene sequence: CDR1 SGHTA, CDR2 FQGNSA. The CDR3 contains 15 residues. The V and J ends lost 4 bases and 4 bases respectively, with 16 bases between them. The CDR3 coding sequence is TGTGCCAGCAGCTCTAGCGGTGGCGCAGGCTATGGCTACACCTTC. It is translated as CASSSSGGAGYGYTF.

This clone was seen just once. This rearrangement joins TRBV5-1 to TRBJ1-1, with a weak D call TRBD1 (6 bases). V was trimmed by 2 bases and J by 0 bases, leaving 11 bases between them. Germline V gives CDR1 SGHRS, CDR2 YFSETQ. The CDR3 is 15 residues long. DNA of the CDR3: TGCGCCAGCAGCTTCCTGGACAGCTTGAACACTGAAGCTTTCTTT. It specifies CASSFLDSLNTEAFF.

The chain carries TRBV19 and TRBJ2-5; D perhaps matches TRBD1 (6 bases). The length of the CDR3 is 15 residues. From germline, CDR1 is LNHDA and CDR2 SQIVND (reference sequence). V was clipped by 6 bases and J by 5 bases, with 19 bases between them. Written as DNA, the CDR3 is TGTGCCAGTAGCATGAACAGGGATAAGTTTGAGACCCAGTACTTC. It specifies CASSMNRDKFETQYF.

V usage is TRBV7-9 and J usage is TRBJ2-5, with D unresolved. V was shortened by 1 base and J by 5 bases, with 14 bases between the two germline ends. The CDR3 contains 15 residues. Germline assignment: CDR1 SEHNR and CDR2 FQNEAQ (reference sequence). The CDR3 here is CASSLGHGRSETQYF. As DNA, the CDR3 is TGTGCCAGCAGCTTAGGGCACGGCCGGAGCGAGACCCAGTACTTC.

The genes are TRBV27 and TRBJ1-1; D unresolved. There are 12 residues in the CDR3. CDR1 and CDR2 from the germline V gene are MNHEY and SMNVEV (reference sequence). Trimming left V 8 bases short and J 8 bases short, with 15 bases between. The CDR3 nucleotides are TGTGCCAGCCCCCGGGGAAGAGGGGAAGCTTTCTTT. This gives the protein CASPRGRGEAFF.

This clone has a handful of counts. V usage is TRBV5-4 and J usage is TRBJ2-1; 7 nucleotides agree with TRBD2. V lost 2 bases and J lost 1; bases outside the gene matches: 6. The CDR3 totals 16 residues. The V gene's germline CDR1 is SGHNT and CDR2 YYREEE (reference sequence). The CDR3 here is CASSLGVAGSYNEQFF. The CDR3 DNA reads as TGTGCCAGCAGCTTAGGGGTAGCGGGTTCCTACAATGAGCAGTTCTTC.

The chain combines TRBV15 with TRBJ2-1, with D possibly being TRBD2 (6 bases). Germline V lookup: CDR1 LNHNV, CDR2 YYDKDF (reference sequence). The length of the CDR3 is 18 residues. V lost 0 bases to trimming and J lost 7 bases, with 22 bases between them. For the CDR3, the DNA is TGTGCCACCAGCAGAGACCTGGGAGTGGAGGGGACCAAGAATGAGCAGTTCTTC. As protein: CATSRDLGVEGTKNEQFF.

The CDR3 coding sequence is TGTGCCAGCAGCAAGTGGAGCCAAGAGACCCAGTACTTC. It codes for CASSKWSQETQYF. The gene calls are TRBV7-6 and TRBJ2-5; D ambiguous. V was trimmed by 5 bases and J by 1 base, leaving 8 bases between them. Per the germline V gene, CDR1 is SGHVS and CDR2 is FNYEAQ. This CDR3 has 13 residues.

This clone was recorded a few times. V and J are TRBV5-6 and TRBJ2-5; 8 nucleotides agree with TRBD2. The J call is uncertain, as TRBJ2-7 better fits the DNA end. Germline V lookup: CDR1 SGHDT, CDR2 YYEEEE. The CDR3 totals 14 residues. The CDR3 nucleotides read TGTGCCAGCAGCTTGGGCGGGGGGACTTACGAGCAGTACTTC. Translated: CASSLGGGTYEQYF.

This rearrangement joins TRBV5-8 to TRBJ1-5; D gene ambiguous. Trimming removed 0 bases from V and 4 bases from J, with 11 bases in between. This CDR3 is 15 amino acids long. The germline V gene encodes CDR1 SGHTS and CDR2 YDEGEE. CDR3 coding DNA: TGTGCCAGCAGCTTGGGTGGCAAACCGAATCAGCCCCAGCATTTT. Protein: CASSLGGKPNQPQHF.

The chain combines TRBV7-2 with TRBJ1-2; D possibly corresponds to TRBD1 (5 bases). This CDR3 has 15 amino acids. The V and J ends lost 1 base and 4 bases respectively, with 13 bases between them. In germline, CDR1 is SGHTA, CDR2 FQGNSA. CDR3 sequence: CASSLERQSFYGYTF. The DNA for the CDR3 is TGTGCCAGCAGCTTAGAACGACAGTCTTTCTATGGCTACACCTTC.

This chain joins TRBV7-2 and TRBJ1-1, with no clear D. Per the germline V gene, CDR1 is SGHTA and CDR2 is FQGNSA. Deletions cut 2 bases from V and 0 bases from J, with 7 bases between. There are 14 residues in the CDR3. CDR3 nucleotides: TGTGCCAGCAGCTTATACCAGATGAACACTGAAGCTTTCTTT. It yields the protein CASSLYQMNTEAFF.

The chain has TRBV6-5 and TRBJ2-5; unclear D gene. CDR1 and CDR2 (germline): MNHEY, SVGAGI. Trimming shortened V by 5 bases and J by 1 base, and 8 bases separated the two germline ends. This CDR3 spans 13 amino acids. For the CDR3, the DNA is TGTGCCAGCAGTCCCAGTGGCCAAGAGACCCAGTACTTC. Its translation: CASSPSGQETQYF.

This clone was observed a few times. J is TRBJ2-7 and V is TRBV15; D gene uncertain. The CDR3 covers 12 residues. Per germline, CDR1 LNHNV and CDR2 YYDKDF (reference sequence). The CDR3 DNA reads TGTGCTTCCGAACAGTCCCCCTACGAGCAGTACTTC. Translation: CASEQSPYEQYF.

V gene TRBV6-5 combines with J gene TRBJ1-6, with 9 bases identical to TRBD1. The CDR3 consists of 14 residues. Germline assignment: CDR1 MNHEY and CDR2 SVGAGI. V lost 6 bases to trimming and J lost 8 bases; unmatched junction nucleotides: 5. The chain's CDR3 is CASRLQGADSPLHF. The CDR3, as DNA: TGTGCCAGCAGATTACAGGGGGCTGATTCACCCCTCCACTTT.

This clone appeared a single time. The chain is built from TRBV13 and TRBJ1-1, with D perhaps TRBD1 (5 bases). The CDR3 length is 18 residues. Germline lookup yields CDR1 PRHDT and CDR2 FYEKMQ (reference sequence). Trimming took off 5 bases at V and 3 bases at J, with 25 bases between the two ends. DNA for the CDR3: TGTGCCAGCAGCCCCCGACAGATCATTCAGTTAGTGGACACTGAAGCTTTCTTT. Translated: CASSPRQIIQLVDTEAFF.

The chain uses TRBV18 and TRBJ2-2; maybe TRBD2 (6 bases). From germline, CDR1 is KGHSH and CDR2 LQKENI. V lost 6 bases and J lost 7, with 21 bases in between. The CDR3 covers 16 residues. The CDR3 sequence: CASSPTYRRDGGELFF. CDR3 coding DNA: TGTGCCAGCTCCCCCACATATCGGCGGGATGGCGGGGAGCTGTTTTTT.

The gene calls are TRBV29-1 and TRBJ2-7; a possible D gene is TRBD2 (5 bases). Trimming stripped 1 base from V and 5 bases from J, with 12 bases between. The germline V gene has CDR1 SQVTM and CDR2 ANQGSEA. CDR3 length: 13 amino acids. CDR3 sequence reads: CSVEAGRRDEQYF. The CDR3 DNA follows: TGCAGCGTTGAAGCTGGGAGAAGGGACGAGCAGTACTTC.

The chain is built from TRBV15 and TRBJ1-3; 9 nucleotides align to TRBD1. Trimming at V came to 3 bases and at J to 2 bases, leaving 5 bases not matched to a gene. The V gene's germline CDR1 is LNHNV and CDR2 YYDKDF (reference sequence). This CDR3 spans 16 amino acids. The CDR3 region has the DNA TGTGCCACCAGCAGTCCTAGGACAGGGGCTGGAAACACCATATATTTT. It yields the protein CATSSPRTGAGNTIYF.

The chain links TRBV7-8 to TRBJ2-5; TRBD2 agrees at 7 bases. V was pared by 3 bases and J by 5 bases, with 9 bases of the junction left unmatched. The CDR3 has 15 amino acids. CDR1 is SGHVS and CDR2 is FQNEAQ in the germline V gene. The CDR3 sequence is CASSFPGGARETQYF. CDR3 in DNA: TGTGCCAGCAGCTTCCCGGGGGGAGCCCGCGAGACCCAGTACTTC.

This clone was seen a single time. The rearrangement uses TRBV25-1 and TRBJ2-2; weak D call: TRBD1 (5 bases). Germline CDR1 is MGHDK and CDR2 is SYGVNS. The CDR3 has 13 residues. Trimming took off 8 bases at V and 5 bases at J, with 12 bases between the two ends. CDR3 DNA sequence: TGTGCCAGCGTGGGGCCAGGGACCGGGGAGCTGTTTTTT. This encodes CASVGPGTGELFF.

The chain couples TRBV2 to TRBJ1-1, with D maybe TRBD1 (5 bases). The CDR3 sequence is 13 residues long. Trimming pared 6 bases from V and 7 bases from J, leaving 15 bases between. CDR1 and CDR2 (germline): SNHLY, FYNNEI. CDR3 amino acids: CASRARVSSEAFF. CDR3 bases: TGTGCCAGCAGGGCCAGGGTTTCGAGTGAAGCTTTCTTT.